Listed below are T cell receptor beta chains from one sample, sequenced in a study of cytomegalovirus exposure and HLA in healthy donors. Measured with immunoSEQ multiplex PCR; TCRdb has only the in-frame clones, and not every one. The sample has 150,000 to 200,000 clones; roughly 73% are singletons. Specimen: PBMCs. These receptors were collected from a female donor in good health and CMV-seronegative. Each CDR3 is given with its conserved first and last residue. The D gene is left open where the match is weak. A row's size may be missing; if present it is once, few, many or a size class.

J gene: TRBJ1-3; D gene: TRBD1; clone size: -; V gene: TRBV10-3; CDR3 DNA: TGTGCCATCACGGACAGGGCCACATCTGGAAACACCATATATTTT; CDR3 protein: CAITDRATSGNTIYF
J gene: TRBJ2-7; D gene: TRBD1; clone size: -; V gene: TRBV14; CDR3 DNA: TGTGCCAGCAGCTACGGGACAGGGGGCGAGCAGTACTTC; CDR3 protein: CASSYGTGGEQYF
J gene: TRBJ2-7; D gene: TRBD1; clone size: few; V gene: TRBV5-4; CDR3 DNA: TGTGCCAGCAATCGACAGGGATCCCTCTACGAGCAGTACTTC; CDR3 protein: CASNRQGSLYEQYF
J gene: TRBJ2-7; D gene: -; clone size: -; V gene: TRBV9; CDR3 DNA: TGTGCCAGCAGCGCCGCTGGGTCGGGTCTTTCCTACGAGCAGTACTTC; CDR3 protein: CASSAAGSGLSYEQYF
J gene: TRBJ2-1; D gene: TRBD2; clone size: -; V gene: TRBV9; CDR3 DNA: TGTGCCAGCAGTTTTACTCTAGCGGGAGGGTACAATGAGCAGTTCTTC; CDR3 protein: CASSFTLAGGYNEQFF
J gene: TRBJ2-2; D gene: -; clone size: -; V gene: TRBV19; CDR3 DNA: TGTGCCAGTAGTATAGTGCGGGGTACCGGGGAGCTGTTTTTT; CDR3 protein: CASSIVRGTGELFF
J gene: TRBJ1-2; D gene: TRBD1; clone size: -; V gene: TRBV11-2; CDR3 DNA: TGTGCCAGCAGCACTGACAGGGCCGGCTATGGCTACACCTTC; CDR3 protein: CASSTDRAGYGYTF
J gene: TRBJ1-5; D gene: -; clone size: -; V gene: TRBV7-9; CDR3 DNA: TGTGCCAGCAGCCGGACAGATCAGCCCCAGCATTTT; CDR3 protein: CASSRTDQPQHF
J gene: TRBJ1-1; D gene: -; clone size: -; V gene: TRBV19; CDR3 DNA: TGTGCCAGTAGTATCGCGGTCGGGGGCACTGAAGCTTTCTTT; CDR3 protein: CASSIAVGGTEAFF
J gene: TRBJ2-4; D gene: -; clone size: -; V gene: TRBV11-1; CDR3 DNA: TGTGCCAGCAGCCCAGGGCAGGGATACATTCAGTACTTC; CDR3 protein: CASSPGQGYIQYF
J gene: TRBJ1-5; D gene: TRBD1; clone size: -; V gene: TRBV27; CDR3 DNA: TGTGCCAGCAGTTTGGCCGGGACAGGGCGACCCATGAAGCCCCAGCATTTT; CDR3 protein: CASSLAGTGRPMKPQHF
J gene: TRBJ1-2; D gene: -; clone size: -; V gene: TRBV14; CDR3 DNA: TGTGCCAGCAGCCAAGCGACAGGCTCAGTCGGCGGCTACACCTTC; CDR3 protein: CASSQATGSVGGYTF
J gene: TRBJ2-1; D gene: -; clone size: -; V gene: TRBV28; CDR3 DNA: TGTGCCAGCAGTTTCCCCCCCAGGGAACTCTACAATGAGCAGTTCTTC; CDR3 protein: CASSFPPRELYNEQFF
J gene: TRBJ1-1; D gene: -; clone size: -; V gene: TRBV7-2; CDR3 DNA: TGTGCCAGCAGCTTCTCGCGTGGGGGGGGCACTGAAGCTTTCTTT; CDR3 protein: CASSFSRGGGTEAFF
J gene: TRBJ1-6; D gene: -; clone size: -; V gene: TRBV9; CDR3 DNA: TGTGCCAGCAGCGTATCTGGGACACTGAATTCACCCCTCCACTTT; CDR3 protein: CASSVSGTLNSPLHF
J gene: TRBJ1-1; D gene: -; clone size: -; V gene: TRBV5-1; CDR3 DNA: TGCGCCAGCAGTGGGCAGATGAACACTGAAGCTTTCTTT; CDR3 protein: CASSGQMNTEAFF
J gene: TRBJ1-1; D gene: -; clone size: -; V gene: TRBV28; CDR3 DNA: TGTGCCAGCAGTTTAGGATGGGCAAGGCACACTGAAGCTTTCTTT; CDR3 protein: CASSLGWARHTEAFF
J gene: TRBJ1-2; D gene: -; clone size: -; V gene: TRBV7-2; CDR3 DNA: TGTGCCAGCAGCTTAGCTACAGGCGGTGGCTACACCTTC; CDR3 protein: CASSLATGGGYTF
J gene: TRBJ2-7; D gene: -; clone size: few; V gene: TRBV9; CDR3 DNA: TGTGCCAGCAGCGTAGGACAGCCCCCCTACGAGCAGTACTTC; CDR3 protein: CASSVGQPPYEQYF
J gene: TRBJ1-5; D gene: -; clone size: -; V gene: TRBV5-1; CDR3 DNA: TGCGCCAGCAGCTCTACAGGGAATCAGCCCCAGCATTTT; CDR3 protein: CASSSTGNQPQHF
J gene: TRBJ2-1; D gene: TRBD2; clone size: -; V gene: TRBV18; CDR3 DNA: TGTGCCAGCTCACCACCGAGCGGGAGGGCCCCAATCTTC; CDR3 protein: CASSPPSGRAPIF
J gene: TRBJ2-3; D gene: TRBD2; clone size: -; V gene: TRBV7-3; CDR3 DNA: TGTGCCAGCAGCTTAAACCCCCGCAGACTAGCGGGGTACTCAGATACGCAGTATTTT; CDR3 protein: CASSLNPRRLAGYSDTQYF
J gene: TRBJ1-5; D gene: -; clone size: few; V gene: TRBV5-6; CDR3 DNA: TGTGCCAGCAGCTTGGATATGGGGCGGCCCCAGCATTTT; CDR3 protein: CASSLDMGRPQHF
J gene: TRBJ2-7; D gene: TRBD2; clone size: few; V gene: TRBV18; CDR3 DNA: TGTGCCAGCTCACCAAATCCTGGACTAGCGGGAGTAGAGTACTTC; CDR3 protein: CASSPNPGLAGVEYF
J gene: TRBJ2-1; D gene: -; clone size: -; V gene: TRBV2; CDR3 DNA: TGTGCCAGCAGTGGCGGACTGGGAGGTGAGCAGTTCTTC; CDR3 protein: CASSGGLGGEQFF
J gene: TRBJ2-1; D gene: TRBD2; clone size: few; V gene: TRBV29-1; CDR3 DNA: TGCAGCGCCACTAGCGGGAGATACAATGAGCAGTTCTTC; CDR3 protein: CSATSGRYNEQFF
J gene: TRBJ1-6; D gene: -; clone size: -; V gene: TRBV6-5; CDR3 DNA: TGTGCCAGCAGTTACTCGGCAGGGTCAAATTCACCCCTCCACTTT; CDR3 protein: CASSYSAGSNSPLHF
J gene: TRBJ1-1; D gene: -; clone size: -; V gene: TRBV6-4; CDR3 DNA: TGTGCCAGCTCCTCCGTCTTGAACACTGAAGCTTTCTTT; CDR3 protein: CASSSVLNTEAFF
J gene: TRBJ1-5; D gene: TRBD1; clone size: few; V gene: TRBV19; CDR3 DNA: TGTGCCAGTAGTACCCCGGGCCAGGGGGTGGGTAAGCCCCAGCATTTT; CDR3 protein: CASSTPGQGVGKPQHF
J gene: TRBJ2-7; D gene: TRBD1; clone size: -; V gene: TRBV5-4; CDR3 DNA: TGTGCCAGCAGCCTTACAGGGGGAAAGTCCTACGAGCAGTACTTC; CDR3 protein: CASSLTGGKSYEQYF
J gene: TRBJ2-1; D gene: TRBD2; clone size: -; V gene: TRBV5-1; CDR3 DNA: TGCGCCAGCAGCTTGGGCGGGAGCCACAATGAGCAGTTCTTC; CDR3 protein: CASSLGGSHNEQFF
J gene: TRBJ2-3; D gene: TRBD2; clone size: -; V gene: TRBV19; CDR3 DNA: TGTGCCAGTAGTCCCCGGGGAGGGTGGACAGATACGCAGTATTTT; CDR3 protein: CASSPRGGWTDTQYF
J gene: TRBJ2-2; D gene: -; clone size: -; V gene: TRBV7-2; CDR3 DNA: TGTGCCAGCAGCTTAGCGCTAACTAGCAGGGACACCGGGGAGCTGTTTTTT; CDR3 protein: CASSLALTSRDTGELFF
J gene: TRBJ2-2; D gene: TRBD1; clone size: -; V gene: TRBV4-1; CDR3 DNA: TGCGCCAGCAGCCTCGGACAGGGGGAGAACACCGGGGAGCTGTTTTTT; CDR3 protein: CASSLGQGENTGELFF
J gene: TRBJ2-1; D gene: TRBD2; clone size: few; V gene: TRBV28; CDR3 DNA: TGTGCCAGCAGTTCAGGACTAGCGGGGCCTTCTTTCTACAATGAGCAGTTCTTC; CDR3 protein: CASSSGLAGPSFYNEQFF
J gene: TRBJ1-5; D gene: -; clone size: -; V gene: TRBV2; CDR3 DNA: TGTGCCAGCAGTGAATGGGGGCCCAGCAATCAGCCCCAGCATTTT; CDR3 protein: CASSEWGPSNQPQHF
J gene: TRBJ2-3; D gene: TRBD1; clone size: -; V gene: TRBV30; CDR3 DNA: TGTGCCTTAGGCGGGACAGGGGGTAACACAGATACGCAGTATTTT; CDR3 protein: CALGGTGGNTDTQYF
J gene: TRBJ2-2; D gene: TRBD1; clone size: -; V gene: TRBV6-5; CDR3 DNA: TGTGCCAGCAGTAGACAGGGGGCGCTGAGGGGGGAGCTGTTTTTT; CDR3 protein: CASSRQGALRGELFF
J gene: TRBJ1-1; D gene: -; clone size: once; V gene: TRBV4-3; CDR3 DNA: TGCGCCAGCAGCCAAGGCTGGACTTATAGGGACACTGAAGCTTTCTTT; CDR3 protein: CASSQGWTYRDTEAFF
J gene: TRBJ2-5; D gene: TRBD1; clone size: -; V gene: TRBV29-1; CDR3 DNA: TGCAGCGTGGCCGTCGGGACAGTGCAAGAGACCCAGTACTTC; CDR3 protein: CSVAVGTVQETQYF